The source of this TCR beta chain is a study of blood T cell repertoires in COVID-19. The wider study: COVID-19 samples from acute and convalescent phases originated in the United States, Italy and Spain. T cells, B-cell-depleted T cells, or PBMCs supplied cDNA or gDNA.

TCRdb's copy holds only in-frame clones and misses some; the assay was immunoSEQ multiplex PCR. The data show over 150,000 clones, less than 80% seen once. Germline V CDR1 and CDR2: WSHSY, SAAADI. CDR3 length: 13 residues. V lost 4 bases, J lost 6 bases, and 12 bases lay in between. Sequences were obtained from peripheral blood. This sequence was found in a woman between 50 and 59 years old with acute or convalescent COVID-19. The chain is built from TRBV10-2 and TRBJ1-2; D is perhaps TRBD1 (5 bases). The CDR3 DNA sequence: TGCGCCAGCAGTGCCCGCCAGGGTAATGGCTACACCTTC. Protein sequence: CASSARQGNGYTF.